This is a list of T cell receptor beta chains from one sample in a study of early T cells in non-severe SARS-CoV-2 infection. MiXCR, applied by TCRdb to the 5' RACE reads, yields one record per CDR3 protein. The data contain approximately 56,000 distinct CDR3 sequences, 9.5% to 12% of them singletons. The sequencing sample was made of whole blood. All receptors come from an adult who was a healthcare worker with PCR-confirmed SARS-CoV-2 infection or an uninfected control (not recorded which). Each CDR3 is given with its conserved first and last residue. The D gene is left open where the match is weak. A clone size is listed for some rows: how often the clone was seen (once, few, many), or a class if it is expanded.

NA	TRBV4-2	few	TRBJ1-4	TGTGCCAGCAGCCAAGTGGCAGCCTTAACTAATGAAAAACTGTTTTTT	CASSQVAALTNEKLFF
NA	TRBV7-2	few	TRBJ2-3	TGTGCCAGCAGCTTAGAGAGGGGGGGGACGGTCACGCAGTATTTT	CASSLERGGTVTQYF
NA	TRBV20-1	NA	TRBJ1-6	TGCAGTGCTAGAAAGACAGACAATTCACCCCTCCACTTT	CSARKTDNSPLHF
NA	TRBV4-2	many	TRBJ2-1	TGTGCCAGCAGCCCTACCGCTGGGCACGGCTCCTACAATGAGCAGTTCTTC	CASSPTAGHGSYNEQFF
NA	TRBV29-1	few	TRBJ2-5	TGCAGCGTATACAGACCCCAAGAGACCCAGTACTTC	CSVYRPQETQYF
NA	TRBV20-1	NA	TRBJ1-6	TGCAGTGCAAAGAGTCCCGGGCAGGGATATTCACCCCTCCACTTT	CSAKSPGQGYSPLHF
NA	TRBV12-3/TRBV12-4	many	TRBJ2-7	TGTGCCAGCACTATCCCAGGTCCCTACGAGCAGTACTTC	CASTIPGPYEQYF
NA	TRBV7-2	many	TRBJ2-5	TGTGCCAGCAGCTTAGATCGTAAATTAGGGACCCAGTACTTC	CASSLDRKLGTQYF
NA	TRBV12-5	few	TRBJ2-7	TGTGCTAGTGGCCGGGCCCTCGGCTCCGAGCAGTACTTC	CASGRALGSEQYF
NA	TRBV27	medium-sized	TRBJ2-7	TGTGCCAGCGGGAGGGGGCCCACCTACGAGCAGTACTTC	CASGRGPTYEQYF
TRBD1	TRBV2	once	TRBJ1-1	TGTGCCAGCAGGGGGGACAGGGCCTACACTGAAGCTTTCTTT	CASRGDRAYTEAFF
NA	TRBV6-4	NA	TRBJ2-3	TGTGCCAGCAGTGACTCCACCACAGATACGCAGTATTTT	CASSDSTTDTQYF
NA	TRBV27	many	TRBJ1-5	TGTGCCAGCAGTTTGATAGGGGGTAGCAATCAGCCCCAGCATTTT	CASSLIGGSNQPQHF
NA	TRBV7-9	many	TRBJ1-2	TGTGCCAGCACTTCAAGAAGGGGGAACTATGGCTACACCTTC	CASTSRRGNYGYTF
NA	TRBV6-5	few	TRBJ2-1	TGTGCCAGCAGTTTTAAAATCTTTGATGAGCAGTTCTTC	CASSFKIFDEQFF
TRBD2	TRBV19	few	TRBJ2-5	TGTGCCAGTAGTGCGGGACTAGCGGACCCATGGGGAGAGACCCAGTACTTC	CASSAGLADPWGETQYF
NA	TRBV20-1	few	TRBJ2-3	TGCAGTGAAGGGAGGCGGGCATGGACAGATACGCAGTATTTT	CSEGRRAWTDTQYF